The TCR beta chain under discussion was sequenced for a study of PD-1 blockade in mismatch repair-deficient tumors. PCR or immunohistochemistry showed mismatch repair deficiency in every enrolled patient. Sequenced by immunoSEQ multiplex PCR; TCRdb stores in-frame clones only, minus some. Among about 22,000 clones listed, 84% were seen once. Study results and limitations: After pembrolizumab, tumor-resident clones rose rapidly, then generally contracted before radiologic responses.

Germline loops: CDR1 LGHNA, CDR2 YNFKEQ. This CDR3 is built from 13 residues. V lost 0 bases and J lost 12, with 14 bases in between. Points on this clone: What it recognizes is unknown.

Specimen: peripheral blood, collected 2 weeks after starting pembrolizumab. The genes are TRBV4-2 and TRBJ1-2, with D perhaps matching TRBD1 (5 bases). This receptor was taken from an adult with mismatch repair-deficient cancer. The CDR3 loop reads CASSQDSKGLNTF. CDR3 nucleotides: TGTGCCAGCAGCCAAGATAGTAAGGGGTTGAACACCTTC.